The T cell receptor beta chain under discussion was sequenced for a study of blood T cell repertoires in COVID-19. Study-wide background: The United States, Italy and Spain were the sources of the acute and convalescent COVID-19 samples. In each case, the material was cDNA or gDNA derived from T cells, B-cell-depleted T cells, or PBMCs.

Per the original methods: Scientists estimated how many nucleated cells there were by amplifying reference gene primers. Repertoires were generated with immunoSEQ multiplex PCR, while TCRdb's copy carries only in-frame clones and drops some. V, J and clone size are those of that table, while D and trimming were read from the DNA. Of about 100,000 clones listed, roughly 79% are singletons. CDR1 is GTSNPN and CDR2 is SVGIG in the germline V gene (reference sequence). This CDR3 has 12 residues. With 4 bases removed from V and 1 base from J, the gap between germline ends came to 7 bases. Sequencing was done on a sample of peripheral blood. The chain is built from TRBV30 and TRBJ1-1, with D unclear. The sequence came from a man aged 65 to 85 with active or convalescent COVID-19. In nucleotides, the CDR3 is TGTGCCTGGACAATCGGGAACACTGAAGCTTTCTTT. Amino acid sequence: CAWTIGNTEAFF. Full variable domain (rest looked up from reference TRBV30 and TRBJ1-1): SQTIHQWPATLVQPVGSPLSLECTVEGTSNPNLYWYRQAAGRGLQLLFYSVGIGQISSEVPQNLSASRPQDRQFILSSKKLLLSDSGFYLCAWTIGNTEAFFGQGTRLTVV.